Following are 23 T cell receptor beta chains from one sample sequenced in a study of memory CD4+ T cells and cytomegalovirus serostatus. TCRdb keeps only in-frame clones here, not all; method: immunoSEQ multiplex PCR. The sample shows approximately 40,000 clones, approximately 84% of them seen only once. The sort gate was single viable CD3+CD4+CD8-CD45RO+ cells for memory CD4+ T cells. The material sequenced was memory CD4+ T cells from blood. The source is an adult in good health and CMV-seronegative.

The chain recombines TRBV11-3 with TRBJ2-2, with D maybe TRBD2 (5 bases). The CDR3 covers 15 residues. CDR1 SGHNT and CDR2 YENEEA come from the germline V gene. Trimming stripped 5 bases from V and 4 bases from J, with 14 bases between. The CDR3 protein is CASSPQNGVTGELFF. CDR3 nucleotide sequence: TGTGCCAGCAGCCCGCAAAACGGGGTCACCGGGGAGCTGTTTTTT.

The V call is TRBV28, the J call TRBJ2-3; 7 bases are a match to TRBD2. Germline V gene data show CDR1 as MDHEN and CDR2 as SYDVKM. The CDR3 covers 16 residues. With V trimmed by 5 bases and J by 2 bases, 10 bases remained unmatched. Written as DNA, the CDR3 is TGTGCCAGCAGTACCCCGATGGGGGGGTTCACAGATACGCAGTATTTT. Its translation: CASSTPMGGFTDTQYF.

There are a few counts of this clone. One end of the junction does not line up with germline, which may come from a read error. J is TRBJ1-1 and V is TRBV20-1, with D possibly being TRBD1 (5 bases). The length of the CDR3 is 9 residues. The V gene's germline CDR1 is DFQATT and CDR2 SNEGSKA (reference sequence). This CDR3 reads CSPWGVWGF. The CDR3 DNA sequence: TGCAGCCCCTGGGGGGTTTGGGGCTTT.

This clone was recorded once. Within the sample, other DNA sequences also encode this same CDR3. The CDR3 protein is CASSLVTGINTEAFF. As DNA, the CDR3 is TGTGCCAGCAGCTTAGTCACAGGGATAAACACTGAAGCTTTCTTT. The chain joins TRBV7-8 to TRBJ1-1; the D gene is possibly TRBD1 (6 bases). Germline V gene lookup returns CDR1 SGHVS and CDR2 FQNEAQ. V lost 1 base, J lost 2 bases, and 11 bases lay in between. The CDR3 is 15 amino acids.

The chain recombines TRBV4-1 with TRBJ2-2, with a possible D match to TRBD1 (6 bases). This CDR3 spans 15 amino acids. Germline V lookup: CDR1 MGHRA, CDR2 YSYEKL. Trimming shortened V by 1 base and J by 6 bases, and 12 bases separated the two germline ends. CDR3 in DNA: TGCGCCAGCAGCCAAGTGAGGGGGTCCTCCGGGGAGCTGTTTTTT. Translating it yields CASSQVRGSSGELFF.

The rearrangement links TRBV7-9 to TRBJ2-7, with D unclear. The V gene lost 2 bases and the J gene lost 8 bases, with 7 bases spanning the gap. CDR1 and CDR2 from the germline V gene are SEHNR and FQNEAQ (reference sequence). This CDR3 spans 11 amino acids. CDR3 region: CASSLSQKQYF. In DNA form, the CDR3 reads TGTGCCAGCAGCTTAAGTCAAAAGCAGTACTTC. The full variable domain, in which reference TRBV7-9 and TRBJ2-7 provide the parts outside the CDR3, is DTGVSQNPRHKITKRGQNVTFRCDPISEHNRLYWYRQTLGQGPEFLTYFQNEAQLEKSRLLSDRFSAERPKGSFSTLEIQRTEQGDSAMYLCASSLSQKQYFGPGTRLTVT.

V and J are TRBV2 and TRBJ2-3; TRBD2 agrees at 8 bases. CDR1 is SNHLY and CDR2 is FYNNEI in the germline V gene. This CDR3 spans 15 amino acids. V lost 6 bases and J lost 3; bases outside the gene matches: 8. The CDR3 nucleotides read TGTGCCAGCAGACGACGTCGGGGGGGGACAGATACGCAGTATTTT. Translated, it gives CASRRRRGGTDTQYF.

This clone was counted only a few times. The chain combines TRBV2 with TRBJ1-5, with a possible D match to TRBD1 (6 bases). The length of the CDR3 is 15 residues. The V gene's germline CDR1 is SNHLY and CDR2 FYNNEI. Trimming shortened V by 8 bases and J by 2 bases, and 16 bases separated the two germline ends. As DNA, the CDR3 is TGTGCCAGCGGTACAGGGTTGGTCGGCAATCAGCCCCAGCATTTT. Its translation is CASGTGLVGNQPQHF.

V and J are TRBV29-1 and TRBJ2-2; 9 nucleotides match TRBD1. Germline lookup yields CDR1 SQVTM and CDR2 ANQGSEA. The CDR3 spans 14 residues. Trimming removed 4 bases from V and 4 bases from J; junction bases left unmatched: 4. The CDR3 coding sequence is TGCAGCGTTGGGGGACAGGGAGGCACCGGGGAGCTGTTTTTT. Its protein is CSVGGQGGTGELFF.

The J gene is TRBJ1-2, the V gene TRBV14, with D hard to call. The V end was cut by 4 bases, the J end by 4 bases, with 10 bases between. Germline V gene data show CDR1 as SGHDN and CDR2 as FVKESK. The CDR3 is made up of 13 amino acids. CDR3 protein: CASSRDAFYGYTF. CDR3 bases: TGTGCCAGCAGCCGCGACGCCTTCTATGGCTACACCTTC.

The rearrangement joins TRBV6-5 to TRBJ2-7; D gene unclear. Germline V gene data show CDR1 as MNHEY and CDR2 as SVGAGI. This CDR3 contains 12 residues. Trimming cost V 4 bases and J 6 bases, with 10 bases left between them. The CDR3 sequence is CASSFGFGEQYF. The CDR3, as DNA: TGTGCCAGCAGTTTTGGGTTTGGCGAGCAGTACTTC.

This chain links TRBV5-6 with TRBJ2-3, with a weak D call TRBD2 (7 bases). Germline V gene lookup returns CDR1 SGHDT and CDR2 YYEEEE. The germline V and J ends were trimmed by 3 bases and 4 bases, with 15 bases remaining between them. The CDR3 consists of 15 residues. The CDR3 protein is CASSSRGGSPDTQYF. The CDR3 nucleotides are TGTGCCAGCAGCTCGAGGGGGGGGAGTCCAGATACGCAGTATTTT.

The genes are TRBV11-2 and TRBJ1-6, with a possible D match to TRBD1 (6 bases). With 1 base removed from V and 14 bases from J, the gap between germline ends came to 18 bases. Per the germline V gene, CDR1 is SGHAT and CDR2 is FQNNGV. The CDR3 is 15 residues long. The CDR3 here is CASSLGPNRAGSLHF. The CDR3 nucleotides read TGTGCCAGCAGCTTAGGCCCGAACAGGGCGGGATCCCTCCACTTT.

The chain has TRBV5-1 and TRBJ2-5; 14 bases are shared with TRBD2. The V gene's germline CDR1 is SGHRS and CDR2 YFSETQ. The V gene end was trimmed by 2 bases and the J gene end by 5 bases; junction bases not matched to a gene: 8. The CDR3 contains 17 residues. Here the CDR3 reads CASSFGLAGGGGETQYF. As DNA, the CDR3 is TGCGCCAGCAGCTTCGGACTAGCGGGGGGAGGTGGGGAGACCCAGTACTTC.

The DNA of the CDR3 is TGTGCCAGCAGTTTAGATGGACAGCCTAATGAGGGTGAGCAGTTCTTC. Its translation: CASSLDGQPNEGEQFF. V and J are TRBV6-4 and TRBJ2-1; maybe TRBD1 (6 bases). Germline V gene data show CDR1 as MRHNA and CDR2 as SNTAGT. The CDR3 extends over 16 amino acids. V lost 5 bases to trimming and J lost 9 bases, with 23 bases between them.

V and J are TRBV27 and TRBJ1-6; the D gene is possibly TRBD1 (6 bases). V gave up 6 bases and J gave up 7 bases, with 22 bases separating them. Germline V gives CDR1 MNHEY, CDR2 SMNVEV (reference sequence). There are 17 residues in the CDR3. The chain's CDR3 is CASRMNSDGTTNSPLHF. In DNA, the CDR3 is TGTGCCAGCAGGATGAACAGCGACGGGACAACGAATTCACCCCTCCACTTT.

The V and J genes are TRBV7-2 and TRBJ2-2; weak D call: TRBD1 (6 bases). The CDR3 totals 15 residues. CDR1 is SGHTA and CDR2 is FQGNSA in the germline V gene. V shed 2 bases and J shed 4 bases, with 11 bases lying between them. In nucleotides, the CDR3 is TGTGCCAGCAGCTTACAGGGGCGGAGCACCGGGGAGCTGTTTTTT. Amino acids: CASSLQGRSTGELFF.

This clone was found once. The chain recombines TRBV27 with TRBJ2-3; no definite D call. Looked up from germline, CDR1 is MNHEY and CDR2 is SMNVEV (reference sequence). The CDR3 totals 13 residues. Trimming took 2 bases from V and 0 from J, leaving 3 bases between them. The chain's CDR3 is CASSLSSTDTQYF. The CDR3 nucleotides are TGTGCCAGCAGTTTAAGCAGCACAGATACGCAGTATTTT.

The chain is built from TRBV6-5 and TRBJ2-5, with 9 bases matching TRBD1. Germline lookup yields CDR1 MNHEY and CDR2 SVGAGI. Trimming removed 4 bases from V and 2 bases from J; junction bases left unmatched: 8. This CDR3 region has 16 residues. The CDR3 coding sequence is TGTGCCAGCAGTTTGGGACAGGGTATGGGGCAAGAGACCCAGTACTTC. Translating it yields CASSLGQGMGQETQYF.

V gene TRBV19 combines with J gene TRBJ2-1; TRBD1 aligns across 8 bases. This CDR3 region has 10 residues. Germline trimming cut 5 bases from V and 14 bases from J; bases unmatched to any gene: 2. Germline CDR1 reads LNHDA; CDR2 reads SQIVND (reference sequence). CDR3 sequence: CASSQGAKFF. As DNA, the CDR3 is TGTGCCAGTAGTCAGGGGGCGAAGTTCTTC.

About this clone: Other DNA sequences in the same sample also yield this CDR3. The gene calls are TRBV6-1 and TRBJ2-2; the D call may be TRBD1 or TRBD2 (6 bases each). Looked up from germline, CDR1 is MNHNS and CDR2 is SASEGT. V gave up 6 bases and J gave up 5 bases, with 16 bases separating them. The CDR3 extends over 15 amino acids. CDR3 sequence reads: CASRKGGAGTGELFF. CDR3 DNA: TGTGCCAGCAGGAAGGGGGGCGCCGGTACCGGGGAGCTGTTTTTT.

The chain combines TRBV7-6 with TRBJ2-7; TRBD2 is a possible D gene (6 bases). CDR1 is SGHVS and CDR2 is FNYEAQ in the germline V gene. Between the trimmed V and J ends, which lost 4 bases and 2 bases, there was a span of 12 bases. The CDR3 contains 14 residues. The CDR3 DNA sequence: TGTGCCAGCAGCTCTAATCCGGGGGCCTACGAGCAGTACTTC. As protein: CASSSNPGAYEQYF.

The chain links TRBV7-9 to TRBJ1-3, with D perhaps matching TRBD1 (5 bases). The germline V gene encodes CDR1 SEHNR and CDR2 FQNEAQ (reference sequence). This CDR3 contains 14 residues. V was cut by 3 bases and J by 2 bases, with 8 bases left in between. CDR3 in amino acids: CASSFQGAGNTIYF. CDR3 nucleotides: TGTGCCAGCAGCTTTCAGGGTGCTGGAAACACCATATATTTT.